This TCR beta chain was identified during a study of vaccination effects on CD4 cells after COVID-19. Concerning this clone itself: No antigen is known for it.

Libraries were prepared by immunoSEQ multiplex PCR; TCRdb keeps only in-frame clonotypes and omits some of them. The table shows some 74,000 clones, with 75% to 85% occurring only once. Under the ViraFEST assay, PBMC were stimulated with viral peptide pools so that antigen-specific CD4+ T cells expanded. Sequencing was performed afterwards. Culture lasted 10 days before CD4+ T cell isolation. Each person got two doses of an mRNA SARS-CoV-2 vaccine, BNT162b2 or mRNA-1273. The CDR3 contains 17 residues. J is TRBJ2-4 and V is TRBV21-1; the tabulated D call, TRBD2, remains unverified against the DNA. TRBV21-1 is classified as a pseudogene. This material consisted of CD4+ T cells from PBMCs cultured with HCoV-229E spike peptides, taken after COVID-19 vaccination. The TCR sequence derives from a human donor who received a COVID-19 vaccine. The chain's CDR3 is CASSPRLAGEAKNIQYF. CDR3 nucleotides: TGTGCCAGCAGCCCTCGACTAGCGGGGGAAGCCAAAAACATTCAGTACTTC.